The 16 T cell receptor beta chains below were found in one sample sequenced in a study of blood T cell repertoires in COVID-19. Data came from immunoSEQ multiplex PCR; TCRdb stores just in-frame clones and leaves some out. Of 150,000 to 250,000 clones in the sample, roughly nine tenths were seen once. The sequenced material came from PBMCs or T cells enriched from blood (not recorded which). All receptors come from a woman in her thirties who had recovered from COVID-19.

This chain connects TRBV18 to TRBJ1-1; 7 bases are a match to TRBD1. This CDR3 is 14 amino acids long. Germline assignment: CDR1 KGHSH and CDR2 LQKENI. V shed 6 bases, J shed 6 bases, and the junction held 10 bases outside the gene matches. The CDR3 loop reads CASSYGTGVAEAFF. CDR3 DNA: TGTGCCAGCTCCTACGGAACAGGGGTTGCTGAAGCTTTCTTT.

This rearrangement joins TRBV9 to TRBJ2-1; a possible D gene is TRBD2 (6 bases). The germline CDR1 and CDR2 sequences are SGDLS and YYNGEE. CDR3 size: 15 residues. The V gene lost 5 bases and the J gene lost 2 bases, with 14 bases spanning the gap. DNA of the CDR3: TGTGCCAGCAGTCCTCTAGCGAGGACCTACAATGAGCAGTTCTTC. Translating gives CASSPLARTYNEQFF.

The CDR3 sequence is CASSPTQGFYTF. In DNA form, the CDR3 reads TGTGCCAGCAGCCCGACACAGGGGTTCTACACCTTC. The chain links TRBV7-2 to TRBJ1-2, with 7 bases aligning to TRBD1. Germline V gene data show CDR1 as SGHTA and CDR2 as FQGNSA. After removal of 5 bases from V and 10 bases from J, the junction contained 7 bases not matched to a gene. The CDR3 is made up of 12 amino acids.

The rearrangement uses TRBV9 and TRBJ2-5, with unresolved D. This CDR3 spans 15 amino acids. Germline CDR1 is SGDLS and CDR2 is YYNGEE. Trimming pared 0 bases from V and 8 bases from J, leaving 17 bases between. The CDR3 spells CASSVDPGALNTQYF. DNA of the CDR3: TGTGCCAGCAGCGTAGACCCCGGTGCCTTGAACACCCAGTACTTC.

This clone has more than one count but fewer than ten. The rearrangement links TRBV24-1 to TRBJ2-1; 8 positions match TRBD1. J lost 7 bases, V lost 6 bases, and 7 bases had no gene match. This CDR3 comprises 14 residues. CDR1 and CDR2 from the germline V gene are KGHDR and SFDVKD. CDR3 sequence (DNA): TGTGCCACCAGTCAGGCAGGGGGCTTGAATGAGCAGTTCTTC. This sequence encodes CATSQAGGLNEQFF.

This chain links TRBV7-6 with TRBJ2-5, with 9 bases that match TRBD2. Germline CDR1 and CDR2: SGHVS and FNYEAQ. V lost 1 base and J lost 5; bases outside the gene matches: 5. The length of the CDR3 is 15 residues. The CDR3 region is CASSLGAGGPETQYF. The CDR3 DNA follows: TGTGCCAGCAGCTTAGGGGCGGGGGGGCCCGAGACCCAGTACTTC.

A note on this clone: The identical CDR3 is also encoded by other nucleotide sequences in the sample. The gene calls are TRBV11-3 and TRBJ2-2; D gene uncertain. The CDR3 runs 12 residues. Germline V gene data show CDR1 as SGHNT and CDR2 as YENEEA. Trimming took 1 base from V and 8 from J, leaving 5 bases between them. The DNA for the CDR3 is TGTGCCAGCAGCTTAGTGGCAGGGGAGCTGTTTTTT. This translates into CASSLVAGELFF.

The rearrangement uses TRBV4-3 and TRBJ2-5; 8 positions agree with TRBD1. CDR1 LGHNA and CDR2 YSLEER come from the germline V gene. Trimming took 0 bases from V and 6 from J; bases not matched to a gene: 3. The CDR3 is 14 amino acids. The CDR3 nucleotides are TGCGCCAGCAGCCAAGAGCAGGGGGCGAAGACCCAGTACTTC. Amino acids: CASSQEQGAKTQYF.

The chain couples TRBV30 to TRBJ2-1, with D perhaps matching TRBD2 (6 bases). Germline CDR1 and CDR2: GTSNPN and SVGIG (reference sequence). V gave up 2 bases and J gave up 8 bases, with 16 bases separating them. The CDR3 sequence is 14 residues long. Here the CDR3 reads CAWSLGGRGDEQFF. The CDR3 bases are TGTGCCTGGAGTTTGGGGGGACGGGGTGATGAGCAGTTCTTC.

The V gene is TRBV7-2, the J gene TRBJ2-6; 7 bases are a match to TRBD2. J was trimmed by 0 bases and V by 8 bases; bases with no gene match: 7. The CDR3 sequence is 16 residues long. The V gene's germline CDR1 is SGHTA and CDR2 FQGNSA. The CDR3 region is CASPSGANSGANVLTF. For the CDR3, the DNA is TGTGCCAGCCCCAGCGGGGCCAACTCTGGGGCCAACGTCCTGACTTTC.

The chain carries TRBV4-3 and TRBJ1-2, with TRBD1 matching 7 bases. V lost 1 base, J lost 6 bases, and 8 bases stayed unmatched. Germline V gene data show CDR1 as LGHNA and CDR2 as YSLEER. The CDR3 runs 15 residues. Written as DNA, the CDR3 is TGCGCCAGCAGCCAAGCCAGGGGGACGCGCCATGGCTACACCTTC. This encodes CASSQARGTRHGYTF.

This clone showed up just once. The chain employs TRBV18 and TRBJ1-4; possible D gene TRBD1, 5 bases. Germline-derived CDR1 and CDR2 are KGHSH and LQKENI. V lost 4 bases and J 7 bases, leaving 10 bases between the germline ends. The CDR3 sequence is 13 residues long. The CDR3 DNA reads as TGTGCCAGCTCACTCCGACAGAGTGAAAAACTGTTTTTT. It encodes CASSLRQSEKLFF.

This sequence joins TRBV9 and TRBJ1-4, with D perhaps matching TRBD1 (5 bases). With 3 bases removed from V and 0 bases from J, the gap between germline ends came to 9 bases. This CDR3 comprises 15 residues. Per germline, CDR1 SGDLS and CDR2 YYNGEE. The DNA of the CDR3 is TGTGCCAGCAGCGCTGGGGCCGCAACTAATGAAAAACTGTTTTTT. Residues: CASSAGAATNEKLFF.

This chain joins TRBV5-6 and TRBJ1-2, with TRBD1 matching over 8 bases. Germline V gives CDR1 SGHDT, CDR2 YYEEEE. The CDR3 consists of 13 residues. V lost 4 bases to trimming and J lost 12 bases; unmatched junction nucleotides: 11. CDR3 nucleotide sequence: TGTGCCAGCAGCGGCAACCCGGGACAGGCTGACACCTTC. Protein sequence: CASSGNPGQADTF.

This clone has just a few counts. The V and J genes are TRBV10-1 and TRBJ2-7, with 7 bases identical to TRBD1. The V segment lost 5 bases and the J segment 1 base; nucleotides outside the gene matches: 8. This CDR3 is 15 amino acids long. The germline CDR1 and CDR2 sequences are WNHNN and SYGVQD (reference sequence). The CDR3 protein is CASSSDRAYSYEQYF. The CDR3 DNA sequence: TGCGCCAGCAGTTCCGACAGGGCATATTCCTACGAGCAGTACTTC.

This clone was picked up a small number of times. V is TRBV7-9 and J is TRBJ1-1; tentatively, D is TRBD1 (5 bases). The germline V gene encodes CDR1 SEHNR and CDR2 FQNEAQ (reference sequence). The CDR3 runs to 14 residues. The ends were cut back, 0 bases at V and 3 bases at J, with 8 bases in the middle. CDR3 in amino acids: CASSLADRDTEAFF. The CDR3 coding sequence is TGTGCCAGCAGCTTAGCTGACAGAGACACTGAAGCTTTCTTT. The entire variable domain, with the rest obtained from reference TRBV7-9 and TRBJ1-1, is as follows: DTGVSQNPRHKITKRGQNVTFRCDPISEHNRLYWYRQTLGQGPEFLTYFQNEAQLEKSRLLSDRFSAERPKGSFSTLEIQRTEQGDSAMYLCASSLADRDTEAFFGQGTRLTVV.